This TCR beta chain was captured in a study of blood T cell repertoires in COVID-19. Authors' analysis steps: Amplification of reference gene primers provided the estimated nucleated cell counts. The assay was immunoSEQ multiplex PCR, and TCRdb's table has in-frame clones only and misses some. The V and J calls and the clone size are those of that table, but D and trimming were determined from the DNA. The table includes roughly 170,000 clones, around 90% detected once. V dropped 6 bases and J dropped 2 bases, with 15 bases sitting between them. Germline V CDR1 and CDR2: LGHDT, YNNKEL (reference sequence). The CDR3 spans 15 residues.

This TCR derives from a man aged 60 to 69 with acute or convalescent COVID-19. Material for sequencing was peripheral blood. The chain employs TRBV3-1 (or the pseudogene TRBV3-2) and TRBJ2-3, with D perhaps TRBD2 (7 bases). CDR3 sequence (DNA): TGTGCCAGCAGTTCTGGGGGGGCGTCCACAGATACGCAGTATTTT. Its protein is CASSSGGASTDTQYF.